The 17 T cell receptor beta chains presented below share a single source sample, sequenced in a study of blood T cells in healthy people across ages. With a J-beta primer mix and a sample-barcoded 5' primer, a second PCR ran about 7 to 11 cycles. TCRdb analysed the 5' RACE reads with MiXCR anew, one entry per CDR3 protein. The sample contains 600,000 to 800,000 distinct CDR3 sequences, around a fifth of which appear only once. Sequenced input: blood. Source of these receptors: a man aged 65 to 79 in good health.

This clonotype was seen many times. The chain is built from TRBV2 and TRBJ2-7; D is uncertain. Germline assignment: CDR1 SNHLY and CDR2 FYNNEI. The V end lost 2 bases, the J end lost 0 bases, and 8 bases lay between the germline ends. The CDR3 runs 14 residues. In nucleotides, the CDR3 is TGTGCCAGCAGTGAATCCGTCGACTCCTACGAGCAGTACTTC. Translated: CASSESVDSYEQYF.

The chain combines TRBV5-1 with TRBJ1-2, with D possibly being TRBD1 (6 bases). The ends were cut back, 0 bases at V and 3 bases at J, with 15 bases in the middle. CDR3 length equals 16 residues. CDR1 and CDR2 (germline): SGHRS, YFSETQ. The CDR3 DNA reads TGCGCCAGCAGCTTGGGTTGGGGGCAGGAGGACTATGGCTACACCTTC. This codes for CASSLGWGQEDYGYTF. Based on the CDR3 plus reference TRBV5-1 and TRBJ1-2, the full variable domain is KAGVTQTPRYLIKTRGQQVTLSCSPISGHRSVSWYQQTPGQGLQFLFEYFSETQRNKGNFPGRFSGRQFSNSRSEMNVSTLELGDSALYLCASSLGWGQEDYGYTFGSGTRLTVV.

This clonotype was counted between two and nine times. The chain uses TRBV7-8 and TRBJ2-1; D gene uncertain. The CDR3 has 12 amino acids. CDR1 is SGHVS, CDR2 FQNEAQ, per germline. V was trimmed by 1 base and J by 8 bases, leaving 6 bases between them. The CDR3 region is CASSLGWDEQFF. The DNA for the CDR3 is TGTGCCAGCAGCTTAGGGTGGGATGAGCAGTTCTTC.

The J gene is TRBJ2-2, the V gene TRBV11-1; no definite D call. Trimming took 5 bases from V and 1 from J, leaving 8 bases between them. The germline V gene encodes CDR1 SGHAT and CDR2 FQDESV (reference sequence). CDR3 size: 14 residues. The CDR3 nucleotides are TGTGCCAGCAGCACGACGGGGAACACCGGGGAGCTGTTTTTT. Its translation is CASSTTGNTGELFF. Variable domain in full (rest from reference TRBV11-1 and TRBJ2-2): EAEVAQSPRYKITEKSQAVAFWCDPISGHATLYWYRQILGQGPELLVQFQDESVVDDSQLPKDRFSAERLKGVDSTLKIQPAELGDSAMYLCASSTTGNTGELFFGEGSRLTVL.

The sample holds a few counts of this clonotype. The genes are TRBV5-1 and TRBJ2-3; tentative D call: TRBD2 (6 bases). The length of the CDR3 is 14 residues. CDR1 and CDR2 from the germline V gene are SGHRS and YFSETQ. The ends were cut back, 0 bases at V and 4 bases at J, with 9 bases in the middle. Written as DNA, the CDR3 is TGCGCCAGCAGCTTGGGACTAGAGGCAGATACGCAGTATTTT. Its protein product is CASSLGLEADTQYF.

The chain has TRBV5-5 and TRBJ2-7; D call uncertain. With 2 bases removed from V and 3 bases from J, the gap between germline ends came to 15 bases. In germline, CDR1 is SGHKS, CDR2 YYEKEE (reference sequence). This CDR3 spans 15 amino acids. The CDR3 spells CASSFSQFINYEQYF. The CDR3 nucleotides are TGTGCCAGCAGCTTCTCACAGTTTATAAACTACGAGCAGTACTTC.

Notes on this clonotype: One junction end disagrees with the germline gene, perhaps due to a read error. V usage is TRBV20-1 and J usage is TRBJ2-1; 7 nucleotides line up with TRBD2. Germline V gene sequence: CDR1 DFQATT, CDR2 SNEGSKA (reference sequence). This CDR3 contains 15 residues. The chain's CDR3 is CSARDFKRGYNEQLF. The CDR3 DNA reads TGCAGTGCGAGGGACTTTAAGCGGGGTTACAATGAGCAGCTCTTC.

The table lists this clonotype with many counts. The rearrangement links TRBV12-3 or TRBV12-4 to TRBJ2-5; D not certain. Trimming took 6 bases from V and 4 from J, leaving 9 bases between them. The CDR3 is 12 residues long. The CDR3 DNA follows: TGTGCCAGCAGCTGGACGGTAGAGACCCAGTACTTC. Its translation is CASSWTVETQYF.

This clonotype was observed a few times. The V call is TRBV21-1, the J call TRBJ2-2; the DNA was not used to check the table's D call, TRBD2. TRBV21-1 is listed as a pseudogene. The CDR3 totals 19 residues. DNA of the CDR3: TGTGCCAGCAGCAAAATTTGGACTAGCGGGAGGGTGAACACCGGGGAGCTGTTTTTT. It codes for CASSKIWTSGRVNTGELFF.

The chain recombines TRBV5-1 with TRBJ2-5, with TRBD2 as a possible D gene (5 bases). The V and J ends lost 2 bases and 5 bases respectively, with 10 bases between them. In germline, CDR1 is SGHRS, CDR2 YFSETQ. CDR3 size: 13 residues. CDR3 sequence reads: CASSFLSGETQYF. In nucleotides, the CDR3 is TGCGCCAGCAGCTTTCTCAGCGGCGAGACCCAGTACTTC.

The table lists this clonotype with a few counts. The chain recombines TRBV6-5 with TRBJ2-7, with D possibly matching TRBD1 (5 bases). This CDR3 contains 13 residues. Germline-derived CDR1 and CDR2 are MNHEY and SVGAGI. With 2 bases removed from V and 7 bases from J, the gap between germline ends came to 12 bases. The CDR3 is CASSYEGAREQYF. CDR3 sequence (DNA): TGTGCCAGCAGTTACGAAGGGGCGCGAGAGCAGTACTTC.

This clonotype was seen a handful of times. The chain joins TRBV4-3 to TRBJ2-3; D call uncertain. Germline lookup yields CDR1 LGHNA and CDR2 YSLEER. V lost 0 bases and J 9 bases, leaving 16 bases between the germline ends. This CDR3 has 15 residues. In DNA, the CDR3 is TGCGCCAGCAGCCAAGATCTCCTAAGCAGCGCCACGCAGTATTTT. It is translated as CASSQDLLSSATQYF.

This clonotype was observed a handful of times. It may be a read error: a sequence one base away is much more abundant. The rearrangement links TRBV20-1 to TRBJ2-1; 14 bases agree with TRBD2. The CDR3 contains 17 residues. CDR1 DFQATT and CDR2 SNEGSKA come from the germline V gene (reference sequence). The CDR3 is CSARRTSGRTSYNGQFF. The DNA for the CDR3 is TGCAGTGCTAGGAGGACTAGCGGGAGGACCTCCTACAATGGGCAGTTCTTC.

This clonotype was counted only a few times. The chain has TRBV24-1 and TRBJ1-5; maybe TRBD1 (6 bases). The CDR3 runs to 16 residues. CDR1 is KGHDR, CDR2 SFDVKD, per germline. Between the trimmed V and J ends, which lost 5 bases and 2 bases, there was a span of 15 bases. The CDR3 loop is CATSGGTPDGNQPQHF. CDR3 coding DNA: TGTGCCACCAGTGGCGGGACACCGGATGGCAATCAGCCCCAGCATTTT.

This clonotype was counted between two and nine times. CDR3 coding DNA: TGTGCCAGCAGTGGGACAATCCAAGAGACCCAGTACTTC. Its translation: CASSGTIQETQYF. The chain recombines TRBV2 with TRBJ2-5; possibly TRBD1 for D (5 bases). The CDR3 is 13 amino acids. V was shortened by 4 bases and J by 1 base, with 7 bases between the two germline ends. The germline V gene encodes CDR1 SNHLY and CDR2 FYNNEI.

This sequence joins TRBV15 and TRBJ1-2; D is ambiguous. CDR1 and CDR2 (germline): LNHNV, YYDKDF (reference sequence). Trimming cost V 5 bases and J 5 bases, with 15 bases left between them. The length of the CDR3 is 14 residues. The CDR3 protein is CATSLLGEEYGYTF. The CDR3 bases are TGTGCCACCAGCCTTCTGGGTGAGGAATATGGCTACACCTTC.

Only a few counts were recorded for this clonotype. V usage is TRBV5-1 and J usage is TRBJ2-3, with 9 bases fitting TRBD1. The trim removed 7 bases at V and 2 bases at J, leaving 5 bases unmatched. The CDR3 consists of 14 residues. Germline-derived CDR1 and CDR2 are SGHRS and YFSETQ. The CDR3 spells CASAGTGNTDTQYF. The CDR3 DNA follows: TGCGCCAGCGCCGGGACAGGGAACACAGATACGCAGTATTTT.